The rows below give T cell receptor beta chains drawn from one sample of a study of T cell changes during pregnancy in multiple sclerosis. Assay used: immunoSEQ multiplex PCR; TCRdb lists only in-frame clones, some missing. The top ten hold approximately 2% of the sample, which has under 95,000 clones, 92% seen once. Sequencing used peripheral blood, obtained after pregnancy. These receptors all stem from a female donor with multiple sclerosis, enrolled in a pregnancy study. The CDR3 runs from the conserved cysteine through the conserved F or W. Fields, in order: CDR3 DNA, CDR3 protein, D gene, V gene, clone size, J gene. D genes are given only for firm matches. Part of the rows lack a size; the others show once, few, many or a class for expanded clones.

CDR3nt: TGTGCCAGTAGTATTTTTTCTCAGGGGAAAAACATTCAGTACTTC
CDR3aa: CASSIFSQGKNIQYF
d_gene: NA
v_gene: TRBV19
abundance: NA
j_gene: TRBJ2-4

CDR3nt: TGTGCCAGCAGCTTCGCTGATAGTCTTAACACCGGGGAGCTGTTTTTT
CDR3aa: CASSFADSLNTGELFF
d_gene: NA
v_gene: TRBV7-9
abundance: NA
j_gene: TRBJ2-2

CDR3nt: TGTGCCAGCAGTGATACAGGGGGCGTAGGGACTGAAGCTTTCTTT
CDR3aa: CASSDTGGVGTEAFF
d_gene: TRBD1
v_gene: TRBV6-1
abundance: NA
j_gene: TRBJ1-1

CDR3nt: TGCGCCAGCAGCTTGGAAGGGACAGATTATAATTCACCCCTCCACTTT
CDR3aa: CASSLEGTDYNSPLHF
d_gene: TRBD1
v_gene: TRBV5-1
abundance: NA
j_gene: TRBJ1-6

CDR3nt: TGCACCAGCAGCCAAGGGACTAGCGGGAGGTTAGAGACCCAGTACTTC
CDR3aa: CTSSQGTSGRLETQYF
d_gene: NA
v_gene: TRBV1
abundance: NA
j_gene: TRBJ2-5

CDR3nt: TGTGCCAGCAGCCCGCAGTCAGAATCTGGAAACACCATATATTTT
CDR3aa: CASSPQSESGNTIYF
d_gene: NA
v_gene: TRBV7-2
abundance: once
j_gene: TRBJ1-3

CDR3nt: TGTGCCAGCTCACCTCATCGGGACAGGGGATACGAGCAGTACTTC
CDR3aa: CASSPHRDRGYEQYF
d_gene: TRBD1
v_gene: TRBV18
abundance: NA
j_gene: TRBJ2-7

CDR3nt: TGTGCCAGCAGCTTAGGGAGCGGGATCGGCAATGAGCAGTTCTTC
CDR3aa: CASSLGSGIGNEQFF
d_gene: TRBD2
v_gene: TRBV7-2
abundance: NA
j_gene: TRBJ2-1

CDR3nt: TGTGCCAGCAGCTTAGGAGCCAGCGGGGGTTCTAATGAGCAGTTCTTC
CDR3aa: CASSLGASGGSNEQFF
d_gene: TRBD2
v_gene: TRBV11-3
abundance: NA
j_gene: TRBJ2-1

CDR3nt: TGCGCCAGCAGCTTGGGTGGGACAGAGCCCACCGGGGAGCTGTTTTTT
CDR3aa: CASSLGGTEPTGELFF
d_gene: TRBD1
v_gene: TRBV5-1
abundance: NA
j_gene: TRBJ2-2

CDR3nt: TGTGCCAGCAGCTTAGGGGGGCAGAGCAATCAGCCCCAGCATTTT
CDR3aa: CASSLGGQSNQPQHF
d_gene: NA
v_gene: TRBV7-2
abundance: once
j_gene: TRBJ1-5

CDR3nt: TGTGCCAGCAGCTTAACAGGTGCCTATGGCTACACCTTC
CDR3aa: CASSLTGAYGYTF
d_gene: NA
v_gene: TRBV7-6
abundance: NA
j_gene: TRBJ1-2

CDR3nt: TGTGCCAGCAGTATTGGACTAGCGGGGGCCAACTCCTACGAGCAGTACTTC
CDR3aa: CASSIGLAGANSYEQYF
d_gene: TRBD2
v_gene: TRBV27
abundance: NA
j_gene: TRBJ2-7

CDR3nt: TGTGCCAGCAGCATCCAGGACAGGACGACCTCCTACGAGCAGTACTTC
CDR3aa: CASSIQDRTTSYEQYF
d_gene: NA
v_gene: TRBV21-1
abundance: NA
j_gene: TRBJ2-7

CDR3nt: TGTGCCAGCAGCCCCTATGATTCGGGAGGAGTCTCCCAATACTTC
CDR3aa: CASSPYDSGGVSQYF
d_gene: TRBD2
v_gene: TRBV7-2
abundance: NA
j_gene: TRBJ2-7

CDR3nt: TGTGCCAGCAGCTCCTTACTAGCGGGAGCGGTTGAGCAGTTCTTC
CDR3aa: CASSSLLAGAVEQFF
d_gene: TRBD2
v_gene: TRBV11-2
abundance: NA
j_gene: TRBJ2-1

CDR3nt: TGTGCCAGCTCCTCAGTCCCGTATACGCAGTATTTT
CDR3aa: CASSSVPYTQYF
d_gene: NA
v_gene: TRBV28
abundance: NA
j_gene: TRBJ2-3

CDR3nt: TGTGCCAGCAGCTTAAATAGCGGGAGACAGAATGAGCAGTTCTTC
CDR3aa: CASSLNSGRQNEQFF
d_gene: TRBD2
v_gene: TRBV11-3
abundance: NA
j_gene: TRBJ2-1

CDR3nt: TGTGCTAGTGGTCGTGACAGGGGGCATTATAATTCACCCCTCCACTTT
CDR3aa: CASGRDRGHYNSPLHF
d_gene: TRBD1
v_gene: TRBV12-5
abundance: NA
j_gene: TRBJ1-6

CDR3nt: TGTGCCAGCAGCCCCATCGGTTCTACAGTTACCCAGTACTTC
CDR3aa: CASSPIGSTVTQYF
d_gene: NA
v_gene: TRBV6-5
abundance: NA
j_gene: TRBJ2-5

CDR3nt: TGTGCCAGTAAACCAGGAACTTTGACAGATACGCAGTATTTT
CDR3aa: CASKPGTLTDTQYF
d_gene: NA
v_gene: TRBV19
abundance: once
j_gene: TRBJ2-3

CDR3nt: TGTGCCAGCAAAGTGGGACATAGTAACACTGAAGCTTTCTTT
CDR3aa: CASKVGHSNTEAFF
d_gene: NA
v_gene: TRBV2
abundance: NA
j_gene: TRBJ1-1

CDR3nt: TGTGCTAGTGATTCCGGGAGCATTTCCACCGGGGAGCTGTTTTTT
CDR3aa: CASDSGSISTGELFF
d_gene: NA
v_gene: TRBV12-5
abundance: NA
j_gene: TRBJ2-2

CDR3nt: TGTGCCAGCAGGGCGGGACAGTCCACAGATACGCAGTATTTT
CDR3aa: CASRAGQSTDTQYF
d_gene: NA
v_gene: TRBV2
abundance: NA
j_gene: TRBJ2-3

CDR3nt: TGTGCCAGCTCACGGACAGTAGGCAATCAGCCCCAGCATTTT
CDR3aa: CASSRTVGNQPQHF
d_gene: NA
v_gene: TRBV18
abundance: NA
j_gene: TRBJ1-5

CDR3nt: TGTGCCAGCAGCTTTGGGACGGGACATAGCAATCAGCCCCAGCATTTT
CDR3aa: CASSFGTGHSNQPQHF
d_gene: NA
v_gene: TRBV7-2
abundance: NA
j_gene: TRBJ1-5

CDR3nt: TGCGCCAGCAGTCACGACAGGGATAATCTTCGGGCCGAGCAGTACTTC
CDR3aa: CASSHDRDNLRAEQYF
d_gene: TRBD1
v_gene: TRBV5-1
abundance: NA
j_gene: TRBJ2-7

CDR3nt: TGTGCCAGCAGCCTCCGGGCTAGCAAAAATGAGCAGTTCTTC
CDR3aa: CASSLRASKNEQFF
d_gene: NA
v_gene: TRBV7-2
abundance: few
j_gene: TRBJ2-1